The following is a T cell receptor (beta chain) sequence with its context. Its matching antigen is unknown. Profiled with immunoSEQ multiplex PCR; TCRdb holds only in-frame clones, not every one. The data contain approximately 10,000 clones, around two fifths of them seen just once; the ten biggest clones take up approximately 9%. Cells from the mixed lymphocyte reaction were cocultured for less than 7 days at 37°C. The reaction combined CFSE-labelled responder PBMCs and Violet Dye-labelled stimulator PBMCs at a 1:1 ratio. The CDR3 spans 12 residues. Germline CDR1 MNHEY, CDR2 SVGAGI. V was clipped by 6 bases and J by 9 bases, with 15 bases between them. These data originate in a study of siplizumab effects on memory and regulatory T cells. Points from the study as a whole: Among sequences traceable to unstimulated CD4+ memory cells, alloreactive ones were significantly reduced by siplizumab. Major contributors to the alloresponse seemed to be naive T cells, which also appeared more diverse than memory cells. Suppressive activity of Tregs proliferating in siplizumab cultures remained unconfirmed.

The sequence derives from a human donor in good health; the cells came from an allogeneic mixed lymphocyte reaction. Sequenced material: CFSE-low (dividing) CD4+ T cells sorted from an allogeneic mixed lymphocyte reaction. The rearrangement uses TRBV6-5 and TRBJ2-7; a possible D gene is TRBD2 (6 bases). The CDR3 region has the DNA TGTGCCAGCAGCCTACCTCTGGGGGGGCAGTACTTC. Its protein product is CASSLPLGGQYF.